This T cell receptor beta chain is drawn from a study of T cell repertoires in cytomegalovirus infection (dated by TCRdb to between 2019 and 2020). Regarding the complete study: The HLA type of each donor mattered for the analysis, because public TCR beta signatures pointed to carriage of CMV infection along with the matching HLA type. The full study reports these points: The ex vivo response was dominated by HLA-C-restricted CMV-specific TCR beta clonotypes, which also provided the single most frequent clonotype in two of eight donors. Carriers of CMV infection plus the relevant HLA type were discriminated by the cumulative frequency of public TCR beta family members in the study cohort and in an independent approximately 400-donor cohort.

In the germline V gene (reference sequence), CDR1 corresponds to LNHDA and CDR2 to SQIVND. The CDR3 numbers 17 residues from cysteine through phenylalanine. Only the CDR3 part of the read is kept: 51 bases, read in frame from the first base. A word on this clonotype: Its antigen has not been determined. Per-nucleotide qualities are absent, and no much larger clonotype sits a single base away.

Sequencing was performed on an Illumina HiSeq 1500. TCRdb reprocessed the public reads (quality trimming at Q25 with fastp, clone calling with MiXCR) and kept in-frame beta chains. CDR3 protein duplicates are merged, each entry listing the most common genes and DNA. This sample lists approximately 250,000 distinct CDR3 sequences; 8% to 9.5% were detected once. Over 12% of the sample is held by the ten biggest clonotypes. The source is a human donor in good health (CMV status not recorded). Some clones in this sample may be carry-over from other donors' samples. Sequenced material: PBMCs. In this chain, TRBV19 is recombined with TRBJ2-4; the best D guess is TRBD1, with 6 bases matching. The DNA sequence follows: TGTGCTAGTGGGGGACATACCCTTTTAGGGGCCAAAAACATTCAGTACTTC. It translates as CASGGHTLLGAKNIQYF.